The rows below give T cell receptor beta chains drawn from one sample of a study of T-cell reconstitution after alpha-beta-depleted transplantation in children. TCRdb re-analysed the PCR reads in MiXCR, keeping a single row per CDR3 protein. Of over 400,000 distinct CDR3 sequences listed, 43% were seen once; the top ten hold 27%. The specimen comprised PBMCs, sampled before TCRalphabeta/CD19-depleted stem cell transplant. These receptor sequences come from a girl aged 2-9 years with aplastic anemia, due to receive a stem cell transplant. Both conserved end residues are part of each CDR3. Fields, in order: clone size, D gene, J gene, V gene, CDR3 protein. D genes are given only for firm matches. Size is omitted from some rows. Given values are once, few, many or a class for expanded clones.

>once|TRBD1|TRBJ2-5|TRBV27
CASSSGQAYQETQYF
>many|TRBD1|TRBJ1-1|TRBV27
CASSLLDRGNTEAFF
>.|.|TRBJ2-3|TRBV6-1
CASSSLRGDSKADTQYF
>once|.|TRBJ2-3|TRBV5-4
CASSLHPSASTDTQYF
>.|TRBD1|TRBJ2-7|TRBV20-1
CSARDLNKQGQGTLSYEQYF
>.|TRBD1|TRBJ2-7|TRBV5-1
CASSPSGTGSYEQYF
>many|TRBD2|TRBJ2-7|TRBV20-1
CSARPMGGNEQYF
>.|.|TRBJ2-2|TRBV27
CASSSAGNGGELFF
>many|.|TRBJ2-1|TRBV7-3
CASSLMSALGDEQFF
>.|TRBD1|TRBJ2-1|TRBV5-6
CASRFPGQGIDEQFF
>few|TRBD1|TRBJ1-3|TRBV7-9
CASSRGTDRNTIYF
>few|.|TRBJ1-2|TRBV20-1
CSARDGAGYGYTF
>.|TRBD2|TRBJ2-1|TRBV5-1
CATRLADNNEQFF
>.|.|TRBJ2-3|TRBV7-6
CASSLGGRVSTDTQYF
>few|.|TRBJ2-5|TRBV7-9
CASSLNSAVQETQYF
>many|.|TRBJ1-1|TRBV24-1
CATRSGMNTEAFF
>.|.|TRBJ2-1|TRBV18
CASSPLGKPYNEQFF
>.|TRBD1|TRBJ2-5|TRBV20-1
CSAGGQGAVGTQYF
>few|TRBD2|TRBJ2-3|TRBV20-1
CCAPPSGGRLFTDTQYF
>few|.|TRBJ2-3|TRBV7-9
CASSGNAGGADTDTQYF
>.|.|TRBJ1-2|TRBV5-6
CASSFYVSRFGSNGYTF
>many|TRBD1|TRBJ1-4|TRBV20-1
CSASGTVYNEKLFF
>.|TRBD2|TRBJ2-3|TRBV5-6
CASSLRTSGGQDTQYF
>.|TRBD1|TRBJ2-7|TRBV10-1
CASSTTGSSYEQYF
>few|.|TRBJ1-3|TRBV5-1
CASSGGSGNTIYF
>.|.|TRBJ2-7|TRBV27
CASSLGSGGNGEQYF
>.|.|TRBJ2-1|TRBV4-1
CSSSQDPRPPDNEQFF
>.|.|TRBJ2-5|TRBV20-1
CSASPTRGAKETQYF
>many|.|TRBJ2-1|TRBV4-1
CASSQDWGGGNEQFF
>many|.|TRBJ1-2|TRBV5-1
CASSHPLGGGDYGYTF
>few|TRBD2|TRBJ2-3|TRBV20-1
CSAFSGRAGDTQYF
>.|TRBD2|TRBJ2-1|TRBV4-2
CASSQVLSGSKSNEQFF
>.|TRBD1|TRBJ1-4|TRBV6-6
CASRDRANEKLFF
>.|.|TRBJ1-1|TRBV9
CASSVGSGRETEAFF
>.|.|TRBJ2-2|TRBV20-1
CSARDFPGELFF
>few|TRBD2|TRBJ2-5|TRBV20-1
CSAVAGAQETQYF
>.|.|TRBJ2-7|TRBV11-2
CASSLDSGRAQNGEQYF
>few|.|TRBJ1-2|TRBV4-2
CASSLEPGQRWDYGYTF
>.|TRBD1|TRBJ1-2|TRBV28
CASSQSPTGAEGYTF
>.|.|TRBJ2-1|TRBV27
CASGTHEQFF
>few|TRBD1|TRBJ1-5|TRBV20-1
CSAWDRGRISNQPQHF
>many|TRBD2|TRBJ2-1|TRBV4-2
CASSQPTSGSDEQFF
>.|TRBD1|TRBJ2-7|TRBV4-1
CASSPLALGQGSYEQYF
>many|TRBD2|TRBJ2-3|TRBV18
CASSPRAGVEDTQYF
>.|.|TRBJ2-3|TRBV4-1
CASSLPAPWDTDTQYF
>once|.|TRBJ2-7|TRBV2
CASSVAGLGSYEQYF
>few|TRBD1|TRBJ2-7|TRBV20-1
CSASPRDRARYEQYF
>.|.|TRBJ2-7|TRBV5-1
CASSLASETYSYEQYF
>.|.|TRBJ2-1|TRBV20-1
CSAANEQFF
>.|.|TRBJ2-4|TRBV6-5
CASSYEAGRVQYF
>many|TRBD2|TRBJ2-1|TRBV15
CATSTRTGTSGSNRNEQFF
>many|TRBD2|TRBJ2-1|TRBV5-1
CASSELAGRGEQFF
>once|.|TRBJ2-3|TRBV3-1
CASSRSDGYTDTQYF
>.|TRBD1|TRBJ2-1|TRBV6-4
CASSDSGQGYNEQFF